Described below is a single T cell receptor beta chain sequence and its context. Its antigen is not identified. Using its own MiXCR run on the 5' RACE reads, TCRdb lists one record per CDR3 protein. The table records 350,000 to 400,000 distinct CDR3 sequences, 21% of them present only once. The entry originates in a study of T-cell memory formation after mild COVID-19. Findings of the study overall: For contracting clones, CD4+ ones sat mainly in CM and EM, CD8+ in EMRA. Clones shrinking between day 15 and 85 showed a balanced CD4/CD8 split, and those that grew later tilted toward CD4+.

CDR3 size: 14 residues. V shed 0 bases and J shed 5 bases, with 12 bases lying between them. Germline V lookup: CDR1 SGHDT, CDR2 YYEEEE. Sequencing input: PBMCs or a T cell subset sorted from them (not recorded which). This TCR derives from an adult woman who had mild COVID-19 (a few samples of this study predate the infection). Cell type and time point are not known. The chain couples TRBV5-6 to TRBJ2-7, with TRBD1 as a possible D gene (5 bases). The CDR3 sequence is CASSLGPSRDEQYF. DNA of the CDR3: TGTGCCAGCAGCTTGGGGCCAAGCAGGGACGAGCAGTACTTC. The full variable domain, completed using reference TRBV5-6 and TRBJ2-7, is DAGVTQSPTHLIKTRGQQVTLRCSPKSGHDTVSWYQQALGQGPQFIFQYYEEEERQRGNFPDRFSGHQFPNYSSELNVNALLLGDSALYLCASSLGPSRDEQYFGPGTRLTVT.